This is a list of T cell receptor beta chains from one sample in a study of cytomegalovirus exposure and HLA in healthy donors. Sequenced by immunoSEQ multiplex PCR; TCRdb stores in-frame clones only, minus some. The sample contains tens of thousands of clones, around 77% of which appear only once. Sequenced sample: PBMCs. The receptor set was obtained from a man younger than 45 in good health and CMV-seronegative. CDR3s include the opening cysteine and the closing phenylalanine or tryptophan. A D gene is named only where the DNA matches it firmly. For some rows the clone size is stated as once, few or many, or as a class when expanded; others skip it.

CDR3nt,CDR3aa,v_gene,abundance,d_gene,j_gene
TGTGCCAGCAGTTACTCCAGGGATCAGCCCCAGCATTTT,CASSYSRDQPQHF,TRBV6-5,few,-,TRBJ1-5
TGTGCCAGCAGCTTCCATAGCGGGGGGGTGGGGAATGAGCAGTTCTTC,CASSFHSGGVGNEQFF,TRBV7-2,-,TRBD2,TRBJ2-1
TGTGCCAGCAGCTCCCCGGAGGGGGGGGCTTCGTTGGAAAAACTGTTTTTT,CASSSPEGGASLEKLFF,TRBV9,few,-,TRBJ1-4
TGTGCCAGTAGTATAGATCGCCAGATGAACACTGAAGCTTTCTTT,CASSIDRQMNTEAFF,TRBV19,once,-,TRBJ1-1
TGTGCCAGCAGTGTGGGGCCCGCGACAGGGTCTAGCTCCTACGAGCAGTACTTC,CASSVGPATGSSSYEQYF,TRBV6-1,-,TRBD1,TRBJ2-7
TGTGCCAGCAGCCGAGCGGACTCCTACGAGCAGTACTTC,CASSRADSYEQYF,TRBV11-2,-,-,TRBJ2-7
TGCGCCAGCAGAGGACAGACCCACATGAACACTGAAGCTTTCTTT,CASRGQTHMNTEAFF,TRBV5-1,-,-,TRBJ1-1
TGTGCCAGCAGCTTGGTATCCGACGAGCAGTACTTC,CASSLVSDEQYF,TRBV5-6,-,-,TRBJ2-7
TGTGCCAGCAGCCCAGGAGGGGACAGGGTAGAGACCCAGTACTTC,CASSPGGDRVETQYF,TRBV7-9,few,TRBD1,TRBJ2-5
TGTGCCAGCACCCTAGGTGGTGACCCGTACAATGAGCAGTTCTTC,CASTLGGDPYNEQFF,TRBV7-9,-,-,TRBJ2-1
TGTGCCAGCAGCTTGCGGGAAACTGAAGCTTTCTTT,CASSLRETEAFF,TRBV7-9,-,-,TRBJ1-1
TGTGCCAGCAGCGCATACGGGGGGCCTGGGTACGAGCAGTACTTC,CASSAYGGPGYEQYF,TRBV2,-,-,TRBJ2-7
TGTGCCAGCAGCCTTACCCAGGGTAATCAGCCCCAGCATTTT,CASSLTQGNQPQHF,TRBV6-5,few,-,TRBJ1-5
TGTGCCAGCAGTGAAGGGTGGGGACACCCAAATGAGCAGTTCTTC,CASSEGWGHPNEQFF,TRBV6-1,-,-,TRBJ2-1
TGTTCCAGCAGCTTACAGGGCACGGATCAGCCCCAGCATTTT,CSSSLQGTDQPQHF,TRBV7-9,-,-,TRBJ1-5
TGTGCCAGCAGCTTAGGTGGAGGGGGGGGCAATCAGCCCCAGCATTTT,CASSLGGGGGNQPQHF,TRBV7-2,few,-,TRBJ1-5
TGTGCCAGCAGCGGAGAGCGGTTAGCTAACTATGGCTACACCTTC,CASSGERLANYGYTF,TRBV7-9,-,-,TRBJ1-2
TGTGCCAGCAGCACGATAGCGGGAACCTACGAGCAGTACTTC,CASSTIAGTYEQYF,TRBV5-6,-,TRBD2,TRBJ2-7
TGTGCCAGCAGCCGGTACTCAGACACCTCCTACGAGCAGTACTTC,CASSRYSDTSYEQYF,TRBV6-5,-,-,TRBJ2-7
TGCGCCAGCAGTGAGGCGGAGCGGAATTCACCCCTCCACTTT,CASSEAERNSPLHF,TRBV10-2,-,-,TRBJ1-6
TGTAGCTCTAGCGGGAGGGGCACAGATACGCAGTATTTT,CSSSGRGTDTQYF,TRBV6-1,-,TRBD2,TRBJ2-3
TGTGCCAGCAGTGGGGGACAGGGCAGCAATCAGCCCCAGCATTTT,CASSGGQGSNQPQHF,TRBV6-5,few,TRBD1,TRBJ1-5
TGCGCCAGCAGCTTTCCCACGGGACAGCAGAACACTGAAGCTTTCTTT,CASSFPTGQQNTEAFF,TRBV5-1,-,TRBD1,TRBJ1-1
TGCGCCAGCAGCCAAGAAGGGACTAGCGCCTACGAGCAGTACTTC,CASSQEGTSAYEQYF,TRBV4-1,-,TRBD2,TRBJ2-7
TGTGCCAGCAGCTTCTTAGGGACAGCTAATGAAAAACTGTTTTTT,CASSFLGTANEKLFF,TRBV13,-,TRBD1,TRBJ1-4
TGTGCCTGGAGTGTTAGCGGGAGGGCCACAGATACGCAGTATTTT,CAWSVSGRATDTQYF,TRBV30,-,TRBD2,TRBJ2-3
TGTGCCAGCAGCCAAGAGACAGGGCTGGGCTATGGCTACACCTTC,CASSQETGLGYGYTF,TRBV5-4,few,TRBD1,TRBJ1-2
TGCGCCAGCAGCGAGGACAGTGCTGGAAACACCATATATTTT,CASSEDSAGNTIYF,TRBV5-1,-,-,TRBJ1-3